This T cell receptor beta chain derives from a study of blood T cell repertoires in COVID-19. The study drew participants aged about 18 to 95 years from approximately 23 US areas. Participants were placed into cohorts based on the clinical history they reported. The CDR3 spans 15 residues. The ends lost 10 bases at V and 2 bases at J; junction bases unmatched: 10. Germline V CDR1 and CDR2: LNHDA, SQIVND (reference sequence). Measured with immunoSEQ multiplex PCR; TCRdb has only the in-frame clones, and not every one. The sample contains roughly 400,000 clones, about nine tenths of which appear only once. This clone has only a few counts.

The V call is TRBV19, the J call TRBJ1-5, with 8 bases that match TRBD1. Sequenced sample: PBMCs or T cells enriched from blood (not recorded which). The clonotype originates from a man younger than 30 who had recovered from COVID-19. CDR3 sequence: CATTSRGLGNQPQHF. In nucleotides, the CDR3 is TGTGCCACCACGTCCAGGGGGCTCGGCAATCAGCCCCAGCATTTT.